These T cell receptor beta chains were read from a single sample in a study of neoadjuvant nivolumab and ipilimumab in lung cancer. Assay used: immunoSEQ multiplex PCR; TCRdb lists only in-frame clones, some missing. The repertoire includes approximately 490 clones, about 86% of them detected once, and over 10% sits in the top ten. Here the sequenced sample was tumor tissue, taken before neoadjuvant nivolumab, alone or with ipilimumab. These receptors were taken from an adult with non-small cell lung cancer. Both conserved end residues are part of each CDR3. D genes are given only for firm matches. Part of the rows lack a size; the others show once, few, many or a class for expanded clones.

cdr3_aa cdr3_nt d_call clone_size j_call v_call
CASSAIGAGYTF TGTGCCAGCAGTGCCATCGGAGCCGGCTACACCTTC - - TRBJ1-2 TRBV6-1
CASSYGPLGDEQYF TGTGCCAGCAGTTACGGACCGCTGGGGGACGAGCAGTACTTC - - TRBJ2-7 TRBV6-6
CASSPSGTSAYNEQFF TGTGCCAGCAGCCCAAGCGGGACTAGCGCCTACAATGAGCAGTTCTTC TRBD2 - TRBJ2-1 TRBV11-3
CASSFKAGKTYEQYF TGTGCCAGCAGCTTTAAAGCGGGAAAAACCTACGAGCAGTACTTC TRBD2 - TRBJ2-7 TRBV5-8
CASSLQGGNEQFF TGTGCCAGCAGCCTTCAGGGCGGGAATGAGCAGTTCTTC - - TRBJ2-1 TRBV28
CASSPTGLNTEAFF TGCGCCAGCAGCCCGACAGGCCTGAACACTGAAGCTTTCTTT - once TRBJ1-1 TRBV5-1
CASRRTGVNEQYF TGTGCCAGCAGGCGGACAGGGGTCAACGAGCAGTACTTC TRBD1 - TRBJ2-7 TRBV28
CSGQSSGNTIYF TGCAGCGGGCAGAGCTCTGGAAACACCATATATTTT - - TRBJ1-3 TRBV29-1
CASSSDTGNEQFF TGTGCCAGCAGCTCTGATACTGGCAATGAGCAGTTCTTC - - TRBJ2-1 TRBV7-2
CASSVGGVSVNEQFF TGTGCCAGCAGCGTAGGGGGCGTCTCGGTCAATGAGCAGTTCTTC - - TRBJ2-1 TRBV9
CASRVFPSGGEQFF TGTGCCAGCAGGGTGTTTCCCTCGGGGGGTGAGCAGTTCTTC TRBD2 - TRBJ2-1 TRBV27
CASSQDTGGDEKLFF TGTGCCAGCAGCCAAGATACGGGGGGGGATGAAAAACTGTTTTTT - - TRBJ1-4 TRBV4-2
CATKGTGGYNEQFF TGTGCCACCAAGGGGACAGGGGGCTACAATGAGCAGTTCTTC TRBD1 - TRBJ2-1 TRBV19
CASGRLANTGELFF TGTGCCAGCGGACGGCTCGCGAACACCGGGGAGCTGTTTTTT - - TRBJ2-2 TRBV28
CSVEGLAGVIDEQFF TGCAGCGTTGAAGGGCTAGCGGGAGTCATAGATGAGCAGTTCTTC TRBD2 - TRBJ2-1 TRBV29-1
CASSLGTANTGELFF TGCGCCAGCAGCTTGGGGACAGCGAACACCGGGGAGCTGTTTTTT - - TRBJ2-2 TRBV5-1
CASSFNVGGYEQYF TGTGCCAGCAGTTTTAATGTGGGGGGCTACGAGCAGTACTTC - - TRBJ2-7 TRBV27
CASSFGLGTDTQYF TGTGCCAGCAGCTTTGGACTGGGCACAGATACGCAGTATTTT - - TRBJ2-3 TRBV7-3
CSAGTGDEKLFF TGCAGCGCCGGGACAGGGGACGAAAAACTGTTTTTT TRBD1 - TRBJ1-4 TRBV29-1
CASRPRTDRGPDTQYF TGTGCCAGCAGACCTCGTACTGACAGGGGGCCAGATACGCAGTATTTT TRBD1 - TRBJ2-3 TRBV7-2
CASSLRANGDTQYF TGTGCCAGCAGCTTACGGGCAAACGGAGATACGCAGTATTTT - - TRBJ2-3 TRBV5-5
CASSIGDTIYF TGTGCCAGTAGTATCGGGGACACCATATATTTT - once TRBJ1-3 TRBV19
CASSSKPEGGAFF TGTGCCAGCAGCTCCAAACCGGAGGGGGGGGCTTTCTTT - - TRBJ1-1 TRBV7-6
CASSATAVRDRPETQYF TGTGCCAGCTCAGCCACCGCCGTCCGGGACAGACCAGAGACCCAGTACTTC TRBD1 - TRBJ2-5 TRBV18
CASRTRRTSGYNEQFF TGTGCCAGTAGGACCCGGAGGACTAGCGGTTACAATGAGCAGTTCTTC TRBD2 - TRBJ2-1 TRBV19
CSVDPGRNEQFF TGCAGCGTTGACCCGGGGAGGAATGAGCAGTTCTTC - once TRBJ2-1 TRBV29-1
CASSRSRLYGYTF TGTGCCAGCAGCCGCTCTCGCCTCTATGGCTACACCTTC - - TRBJ1-2 TRBV28
CASSLESGGQGGAFF TGCGCCAGCAGCTTGGAAAGTGGGGGACAGGGTGGAGCTTTCTTT TRBD1 - TRBJ1-1 TRBV5-1
CASSPSSSETYGYTF TGTGCCAGCTCACCATCATCATCAGAGACATATGGCTACACCTTC - - TRBJ1-2 TRBV18